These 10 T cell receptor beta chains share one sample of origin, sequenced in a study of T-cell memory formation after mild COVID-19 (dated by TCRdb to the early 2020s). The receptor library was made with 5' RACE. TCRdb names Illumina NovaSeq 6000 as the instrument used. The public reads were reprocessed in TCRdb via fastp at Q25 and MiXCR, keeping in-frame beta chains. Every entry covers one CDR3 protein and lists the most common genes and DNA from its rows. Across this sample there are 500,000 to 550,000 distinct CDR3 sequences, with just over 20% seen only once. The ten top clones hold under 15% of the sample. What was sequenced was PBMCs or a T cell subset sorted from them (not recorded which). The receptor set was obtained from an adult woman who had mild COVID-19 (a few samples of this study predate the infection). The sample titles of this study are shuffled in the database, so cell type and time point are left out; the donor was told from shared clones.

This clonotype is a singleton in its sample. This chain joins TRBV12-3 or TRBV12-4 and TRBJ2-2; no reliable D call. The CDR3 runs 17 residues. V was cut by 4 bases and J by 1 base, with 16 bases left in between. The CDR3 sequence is CASSSTRTRMNTGELFF. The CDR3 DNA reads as TGTGCCAGCAGTTCAACGAGGACCAGAATGAACACCGGGGAGCTGTTTTTT.

CDR3 DNA: TGTGCCAGCAGTTGGGATGGGCGTTCCGCCGAGCAGTACTTC. This gives the protein CASSWDGRSAEQYF. The rearrangement joins TRBV27 to TRBJ2-7; D remains ambiguous. V was shortened by 4 bases and J by 6 bases, with 16 bases between the two germline ends. This CDR3 comprises 14 residues. Germline loops: CDR1 MNHEY, CDR2 SMNVEV (reference sequence).

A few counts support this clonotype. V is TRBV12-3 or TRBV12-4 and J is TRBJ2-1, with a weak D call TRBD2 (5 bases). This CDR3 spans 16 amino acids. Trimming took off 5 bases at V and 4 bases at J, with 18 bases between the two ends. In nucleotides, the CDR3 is TGTGCCAGCAGTCCTCCGGGGTCCCGGGGATACAATGAGCAGTTCTTC. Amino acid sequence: CASSPPGSRGYNEQFF.

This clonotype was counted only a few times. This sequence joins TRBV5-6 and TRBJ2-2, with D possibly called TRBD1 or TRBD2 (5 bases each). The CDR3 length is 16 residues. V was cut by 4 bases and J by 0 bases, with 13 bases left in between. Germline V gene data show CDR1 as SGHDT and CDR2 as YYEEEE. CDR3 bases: TGTGCCAGCAGCCTTAGGGACGGTACGAACACCGGGGAGCTGTTTTTT. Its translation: CASSLRDGTNTGELFF.

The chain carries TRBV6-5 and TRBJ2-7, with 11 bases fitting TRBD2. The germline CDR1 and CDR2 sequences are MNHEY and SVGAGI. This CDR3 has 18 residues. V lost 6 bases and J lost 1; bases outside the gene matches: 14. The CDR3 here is CASSSGLAGPRGSYEQYF. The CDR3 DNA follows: TGTGCCAGCAGCAGCGGACTAGCGGGCCCCAGGGGTTCCTACGAGCAGTACTTC.

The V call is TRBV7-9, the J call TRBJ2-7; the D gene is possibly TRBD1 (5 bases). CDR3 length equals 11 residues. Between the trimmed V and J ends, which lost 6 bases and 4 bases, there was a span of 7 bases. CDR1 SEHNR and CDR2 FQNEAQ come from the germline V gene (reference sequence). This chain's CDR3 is CASRRGYEQYF. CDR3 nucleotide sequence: TGTGCCAGCAGAAGGGGTTACGAGCAGTACTTC.

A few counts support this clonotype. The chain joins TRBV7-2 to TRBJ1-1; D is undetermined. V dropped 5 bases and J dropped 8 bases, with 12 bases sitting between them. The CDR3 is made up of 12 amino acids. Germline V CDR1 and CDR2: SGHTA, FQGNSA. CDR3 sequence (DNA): TGTGCCAGCAGCCCCCTAAAAGCAGAAGCTTTCTTT. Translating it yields CASSPLKAEAFF. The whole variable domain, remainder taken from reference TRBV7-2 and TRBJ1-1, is GAGVSQSPSNKVTEKGKDVELRCDPISGHTALYWYRQSLGQGLEFLIYFQGNSAPDKSGLPSDRFSAERTGGSVSTLTIQRTQQEDSAVYLCASSPLKAEAFFGQGTRLTVV.

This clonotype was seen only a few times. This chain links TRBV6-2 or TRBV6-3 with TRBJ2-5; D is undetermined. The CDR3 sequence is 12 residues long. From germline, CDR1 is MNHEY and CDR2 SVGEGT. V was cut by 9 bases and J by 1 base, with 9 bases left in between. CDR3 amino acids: CASSISQETQYF. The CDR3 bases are TGTGCCAGTAGCATCAGCCAAGAGACCCAGTACTTC.

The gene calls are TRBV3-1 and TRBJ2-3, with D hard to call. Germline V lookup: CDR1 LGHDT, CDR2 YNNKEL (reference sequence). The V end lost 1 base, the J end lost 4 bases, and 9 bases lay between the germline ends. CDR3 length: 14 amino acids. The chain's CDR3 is CASSQVPVADTQYF. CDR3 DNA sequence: TGTGCCAGCAGCCAAGTTCCCGTGGCAGATACGCAGTATTTT.

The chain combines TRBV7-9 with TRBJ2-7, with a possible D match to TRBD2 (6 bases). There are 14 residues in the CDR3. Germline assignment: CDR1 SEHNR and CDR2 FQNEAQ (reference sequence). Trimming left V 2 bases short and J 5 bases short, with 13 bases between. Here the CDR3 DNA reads TGTGCCAGCAGCTTATTGACTAGAATCCACGAGCAGTACTTC. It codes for CASSLLTRIHEQYF. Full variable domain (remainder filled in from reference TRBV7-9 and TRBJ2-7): DTGVSQNPRHKITKRGQNVTFRCDPISEHNRLYWYRQTLGQGPEFLTYFQNEAQLEKSRLLSDRFSAERPKGSFSTLEIQRTEQGDSAMYLCASSLLTRIHEQYFGPGTRLTVT.